A selection of T cell receptor beta chains follows, all from one sample in a study of T cell responses to AZD1222 COVID-19 vaccine. Clones were read by immunoSEQ multiplex PCR, and TCRdb kept only the in-frame ones, dropping some. The sample holds under 100,000 clones, approximately 90% seen once. Sample: peripheral blood, taken 28 days after the second AZD1222 dose. The receptors here all came from an adult who received the AZD1222 COVID-19 vaccine. CDR3s include the opening cysteine and the closing phenylalanine or tryptophan. A D gene is named only where the DNA matches it firmly. Part of the rows lack a size; the others show once, few, many or a class for expanded clones.

>15|TRBJ2-7|TRBV15|-|-
TGTGCCACCAGCAGAGATAATTCACCGGGGTCCGAGCAGTACTTC
CATSRDNSPGSEQYF
>13|TRBJ2-5|TRBV11-2|-|-
TGTGCCAGCAGCTTAGGGGAAGAAGAGACCCAGTACTTC
CASSLGEEETQYF
>15|TRBJ2-5|TRBV7-2|-|-
TGTGCCAGCAGCTTAGGAATGGGTCTAGCAGAGACCCAGTACTTC
CASSLGMGLAETQYF
>12|TRBJ2-7|TRBV28|-|-
TGTGCCAGCAGTCCAGTTACTCACGAGCAGTACTTC
CASSPVTHEQYF
>13|TRBJ2-2|TRBV30|-|-
TGTGCCTGGAGTGTAGGACAGCCCGGGGAGCTGTTTTTT
CAWSVGQPGELFF
>15|TRBJ1-2|TRBV11-2|-|-
TGTGCCAGCAGCCTCGGGAGAGACGGCACCTCTGGCTACACCTTC
CASSLGRDGTSGYTF
>16|TRBJ1-6|TRBV5-1|-|-
TGCGCCAGCAGCTTAGTGCCGAGGGCCGATTTCTCACCCCTCCACTTT
CASSLVPRADFSPLHF
>15|TRBJ2-7|TRBV18|-|-
TGTGCCAGCTCACCTCAATCGAAGGCGGACTACGAGCAGTACTTC
CASSPQSKADYEQYF
>15|TRBJ2-7|TRBV27|-|-
TGTGCCAGCAGTTTAGACGTTGGCAGACGATACGAGCAGTACTTC
CASSLDVGRRYEQYF
>12|TRBJ1-2|TRBV6-5|once|TRBD1
TGTGCCACCCGGGGACAGAACTATGGCTACACCTTC
CATRGQNYGYTF
>16|TRBJ2-3|TRBV5-6|once|TRBD2
TGTGCCAGCAGCGGGGGACTAGCTGATAGCACAGATACGCAGTATTTT
CASSGGLADSTDTQYF